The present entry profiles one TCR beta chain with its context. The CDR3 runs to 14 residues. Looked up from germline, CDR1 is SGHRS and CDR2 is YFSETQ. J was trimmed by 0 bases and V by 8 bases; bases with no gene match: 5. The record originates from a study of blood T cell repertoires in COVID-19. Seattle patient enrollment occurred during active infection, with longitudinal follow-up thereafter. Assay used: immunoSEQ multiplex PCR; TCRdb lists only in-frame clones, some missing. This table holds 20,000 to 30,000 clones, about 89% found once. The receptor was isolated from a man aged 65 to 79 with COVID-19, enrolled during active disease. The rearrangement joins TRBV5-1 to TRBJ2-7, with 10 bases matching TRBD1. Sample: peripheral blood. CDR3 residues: CASTGTGASYEQYF. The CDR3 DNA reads TGCGCCAGTACCGGGACAGGGGCCTCCTACGAGCAGTACTTC. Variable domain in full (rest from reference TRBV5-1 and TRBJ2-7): KAGVTQTPRYLIKTRGQQVTLSCSPISGHRSVSWYQQTPGQGLQFLFEYFSETQRNKGNFPGRFSGRQFSNSRSEMNVSTLELGDSALYLCASTGTGASYEQYFGPGTRLTVT.